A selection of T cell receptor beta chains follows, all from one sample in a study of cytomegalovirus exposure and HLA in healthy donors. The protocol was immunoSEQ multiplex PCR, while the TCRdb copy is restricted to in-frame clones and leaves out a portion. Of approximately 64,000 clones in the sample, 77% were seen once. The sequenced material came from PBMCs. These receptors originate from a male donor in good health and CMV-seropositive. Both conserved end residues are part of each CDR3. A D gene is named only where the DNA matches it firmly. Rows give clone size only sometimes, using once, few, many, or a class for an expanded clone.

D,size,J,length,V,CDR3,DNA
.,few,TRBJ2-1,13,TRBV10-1,CARRESVYNEQFF,TGCGCCAGACGGGAGTCCGTCTACAATGAGCAGTTCTTC
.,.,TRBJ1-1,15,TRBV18,CASSPIGGRNTEAFF,TGTGCCAGCTCACCAATAGGAGGAAGGAACACTGAAGCTTTCTTT
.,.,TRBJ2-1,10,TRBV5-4,CASSLRREFF,TGTGCCAGCAGCTTGAGACGGGAGTTCTTC
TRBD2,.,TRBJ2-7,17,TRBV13,CASSPGLAGGSSYEQYF,TGTGCCAGCAGCCCGGGACTAGCGGGGGGTAGCTCCTACGAGCAGTACTTC
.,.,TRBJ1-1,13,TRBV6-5,CASSGQGLIEAFF,TGTGCCAGCAGTGGGCAGGGGCTCATTGAAGCTTTCTTT
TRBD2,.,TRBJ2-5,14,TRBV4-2,CASSQGGGWETQYF,TGTGCCAGCAGCCAAGGGGGGGGTTGGGAGACCCAGTACTTC
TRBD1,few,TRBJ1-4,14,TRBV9,CASSATGLREKLFF,TGTGCCAGCAGCGCGACAGGGCTCCGTGAAAAACTGTTTTTT
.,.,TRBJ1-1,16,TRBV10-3,CAISESTGWLNTEAFF,TGTGCCATCAGTGAGTCAACAGGGTGGTTGAACACTGAAGCTTTCTTT
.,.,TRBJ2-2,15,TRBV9,CASSPGNRDTGELFF,TGTGCCAGCAGCCCGGGGAACAGGGACACCGGGGAGCTGTTTTTT
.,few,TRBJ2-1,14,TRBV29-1,CSVVYLSSYNEQFF,TGCAGCGTTGTGTATCTGAGCTCCTACAATGAGCAGTTCTTC
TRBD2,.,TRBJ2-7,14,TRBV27,CASSMSGGAVGQYF,TGTGCCAGCAGTATGAGCGGGGGGGCCGTGGGGCAGTACTTC
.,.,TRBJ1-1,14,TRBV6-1,CASSETTEGTEAFF,TGTGCCAGCAGTGAAACAACGGAGGGCACTGAAGCTTTCTTT
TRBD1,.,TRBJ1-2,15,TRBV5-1,CASSSDQGQGYGYTF,TGCGCCAGCAGCTCCGACCAGGGACAGGGCTATGGCTACACCTTC
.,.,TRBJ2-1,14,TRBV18,CASSPTLTDNEQFF,TGTGCCAGCTCACCAACATTGACAGACAATGAGCAGTTCTTC
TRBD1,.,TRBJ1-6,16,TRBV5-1,CASSPGGWPHNSPLHF,TGCGCCAGCAGTCCAGGGGGCTGGCCTCATAATTCACCCCTCCACTTT
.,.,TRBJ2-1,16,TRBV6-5,CASSYEASSSYNEQFF,TGTGCCAGCAGTTACGAAGCCTCAAGCTCCTACAATGAGCAGTTCTTC
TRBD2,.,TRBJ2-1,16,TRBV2,CASSISGLAGTREQFF,TGTGCCAGCAGTATTTCTGGACTAGCGGGGACCAGAGAGCAGTTCTTC
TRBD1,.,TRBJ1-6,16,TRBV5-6,CASSGGQGAYNSPLHF,TGTGCCAGCAGCGGAGGACAGGGGGCGTATAATTCACCCCTCCACTTT
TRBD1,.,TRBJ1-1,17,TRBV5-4,CASSFGTGALTNTEAFF,TGTGCCAGCAGCTTCGGGACAGGGGCCCTCACGAACACTGAAGCTTTCTTT
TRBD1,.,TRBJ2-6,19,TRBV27,CASSLRRQGVFSGANVLTF,TGTGCCAGCAGTTTGCGACGTCAGGGGGTCTTCTCTGGGGCCAACGTCCTGACTTTC
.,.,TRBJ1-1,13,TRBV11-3,CASSLGRDREAFF,TGTGCCAGCAGCTTAGGCCGCGACCGGGAGGCTTTCTTT
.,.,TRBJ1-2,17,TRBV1,CTSSQGQGRKTNYGYTF,TGCACCAGCAGCCAAGGGCAGGGAAGGAAAACTAACTATGGCTACACCTTC
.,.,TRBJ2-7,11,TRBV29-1,CSVADNYEQYF,TGCAGCGTTGCTGACAACTACGAGCAGTACTTC
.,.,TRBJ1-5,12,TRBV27,CASSLSEGPQHF,TGTGCCAGCAGTTTATCTGAGGGGCCCCAGCATTTT
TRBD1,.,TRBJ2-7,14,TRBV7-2,CARSAGTGDYEQYF,TGTGCCCGTTCCGCCGGGACAGGGGACTACGAGCAATACTTC
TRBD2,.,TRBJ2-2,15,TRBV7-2,CASSSSSGGGGELFF,TGTGCCAGCAGCTCTTCTAGCGGGGGCGGCGGGGAGCTGTTTTTT
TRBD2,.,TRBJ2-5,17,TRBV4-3,CASSQDRGTSRGETQYF,TGCGCCAGCAGCCAAGATCGAGGGACTAGCAGGGGAGAGACCCAGTACTTC
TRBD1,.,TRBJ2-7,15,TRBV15,CATSSAGTGNYEQYF,TGTGCCACCAGCAGTGCCGGGACAGGGAACTACGAGCAGTACTTC
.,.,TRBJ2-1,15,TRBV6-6,CASSYMGGASNEQFF,TGTGCCAGCAGTTACATGGGGGGGGCCAGTAATGAGCAGTTCTTC
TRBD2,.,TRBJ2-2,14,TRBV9,CATRREGDDGELFF,TGTGCCACCCGGCGGGAGGGGGACGACGGGGAGCTGTTTTTT
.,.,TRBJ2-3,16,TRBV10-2,CASSEPLASSTDTQYF,TGCGCCAGCAGTGAGCCCCTAGCCTCCAGCACAGATACGCAGTATTTT
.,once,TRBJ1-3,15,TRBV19,CASSIDRGAGNTIYF,TGTGCCAGTAGTATAGATCGGGGAGCTGGAAACACCATATATTTT
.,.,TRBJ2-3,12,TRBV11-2,CASSILFHTQYF,TGTGCCAGCAGTATCCTTTTCCATACGCAGTATTTT
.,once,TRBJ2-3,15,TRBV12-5,CASGLVSGGTDTQYF,TGTGCTAGTGGTTTGGTTTCGGGGGGCACAGATACGCAGTATTTT
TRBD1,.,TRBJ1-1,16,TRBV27,CASSPGTGNANTEAFF,TGTGCCAGCAGTCCGGGGACAGGGAATGCGAACACTGAAGCTTTCTTT
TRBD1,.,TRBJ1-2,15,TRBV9,CASSVAQGANYGYTF,TGTGCCAGCAGCGTAGCGCAGGGGGCAAACTATGGCTACACCTTC
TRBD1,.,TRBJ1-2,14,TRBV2,CASSESRGQSGYTF,TGTGCCAGCAGTGAAAGTAGGGGGCAGAGTGGCTACACCTTC
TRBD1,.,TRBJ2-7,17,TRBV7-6,CASSIRTGLEQIYEQYF,TGTGCCAGCAGCATAAGGACAGGCCTAGAGCAAATCTACGAGCAGTACTTC
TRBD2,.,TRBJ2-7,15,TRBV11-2,CASSFDLAGGREQYF,TGTGCCAGCAGCTTTGATCTAGCGGGGGGACGAGAGCAGTACTTC
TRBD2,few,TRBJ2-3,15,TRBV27,CASSLSGDGTDTQYF,TGTGCCAGCAGTCTTAGCGGGGATGGGACAGATACGCAGTATTTT
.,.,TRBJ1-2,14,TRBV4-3,CASSHPGHLTGYTF,TGCGCCAGCAGCCACCCGGGACATTTGACTGGCTACACCTTC
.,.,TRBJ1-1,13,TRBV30,CAWSVTVNTEAFF,TGTGCCTGGAGTGTAACAGTGAACACTGAAGCTTTCTTT
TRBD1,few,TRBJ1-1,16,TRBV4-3,CASSQDRGQGNTEAFF,TGCGCCAGCAGCCAAGATCGGGGACAGGGAAACACTGAAGCTTTCTTT